Below are 22 T cell receptor beta chains sequenced from a single sample in a study of CD8+CD57+ T cells in acquired aplastic anemia listed by TCRdb under 2018. Reads for this sample came from an Illumina HiSeq 2000. Genomic DNA served as template for TCR beta VDJ combination and CDR3 sequence profiling. The public reads were reanalyzed by TCRdb: fastp trimming at Q25, MiXCR alignment, in-frame beta chains only. Duplicate CDR3 protein sequences are folded into a single record with the most common DNA and genes. This sample gives more than 100,000 distinct CDR3 sequences in total; less than 45% of them show up just once. The ten most abundant clones make up 7.5% to 9.5% of the sample. Sequenced sample: sorted CD4+, CD8+, or CD8+CD57+ T cells (not recorded which) from PBMCs. All receptors come from a human donor in good health, serving as a control.

This clonotype was detected ten times or more. J is TRBJ2-1 and V is TRBV29-1; 13 nucleotides agree with TRBD2. The trim removed 6 bases at V and 1 base at J, leaving 6 bases unmatched. The CDR3 is made up of 16 amino acids. The germline gives CDR1 SQVTM, CDR2 ANQGSEA. CDR3 in amino acids: CSVQLAGGRSYNEQFF. The CDR3 nucleotides are TGCAGCGTGCAACTAGCGGGAGGGCGGTCCTACAATGAGCAGTTCTTC.

This clonotype was seen many times. This may be a read error: a much more frequent sequence differs by one nucleotide. The V gene is TRBV19, the J gene TRBJ2-5; D uncertain. The germline gives CDR1 LNHDA, CDR2 SQIVND (reference sequence). Trimming took 5 bases from V and 7 from J, leaving 17 bases between them. The CDR3 has 14 amino acids. The CDR3 reads CASSPGQPSGTQYF. The CDR3 nucleotides read TGTGCCAGTAGTCCCGGGCAACCCTCAGGGACCCAGTACTTC.

This clonotype was found a few times. V usage is TRBV10-3 and J usage is TRBJ1-1, with TRBD1 matching over 7 bases. CDR3 size: 14 residues. Germline-derived CDR1 and CDR2 are ENHRY and SYGVKD. J gave up 2 bases and V 6 bases, and 6 bases lay outside the gene matches. As DNA, the CDR3 is TGTGCCATCAGGGGGACAGCGCTCAACACTGAAGCTTTCTTT. This codes for CAIRGTALNTEAFF.

The chain carries TRBV20-1 and TRBJ2-7; D gene unclear. CDR3 length: 13 residues. Trimming left V 1 base short and J 6 bases short, with 13 bases between. The germline CDR1 and CDR2 sequences are DFQATT and SNEGSKA (reference sequence). CDR3 nucleotide sequence: TGCAGTGCTAGAGGTACAAACCGGGCCGAGCAGTACTTC. Translating it yields CSARGTNRAEQYF.

This clonotype was recorded a few times. A much more abundant neighbour one base away suggests this may be a read error. The chain joins TRBV12-3 or TRBV12-4 to TRBJ1-2; 7 bases are shared with TRBD1. V shed 8 bases and J 7 bases; nucleotides not matched to a gene: 7. The CDR3 sequence is 12 residues long. The chain's CDR3 is CASLQGMSGYTF. The CDR3 region has the DNA TGTGCCAGCCTACAGGGGATGAGTGGCTACACCTTC.

The V gene is TRBV25-1, the J gene TRBJ1-2; D not certain. Germline V lookup: CDR1 MGHDK, CDR2 SYGVNS. With 0 bases removed from V and 0 bases from J, the gap between germline ends came to 5 bases. The CDR3 loop spans 14 amino acids. The CDR3 nucleotides are TGTGCCAGCAGTGAATATCTATCTAACTATGGCTACACCTTC. Its protein is CASSEYLSNYGYTF.

This clonotype occurred many times. The chain joins TRBV5-1 to TRBJ2-1; perhaps TRBD2 as D (6 bases). Germline V gives CDR1 SGHRS, CDR2 YFSETQ. Trimming took 4 bases from V and 0 from J, leaving 11 bases between them. The CDR3 has 15 amino acids. CDR3 nucleotides: TGCGCCAGCAGCGGTGGGAGGAGCTCCTACAATGAGCAGTTCTTC. It specifies CASSGGRSSYNEQFF. The variable domain in full, completed from reference TRBV5-1 and TRBJ2-1, reads KAGVTQTPRYLIKTRGQQVTLSCSPISGHRSVSWYQQTPGQGLQFLFEYFSETQRNKGNFPGRFSGRQFSNSRSEMNVSTLELGDSALYLCASSGGRSSYNEQFFGPGTRLTVL.

For this clonotype: Without the conserved terminal phenylalanine or tryptophan, this CDR3 likely stems from a read error. No DNA is shown, since the ends of the CDR3 on it are uncertain; the CDR3 is the one TCRdb lists. The CDR3: CASSLGADYS. The chain uses TRBV12-3 or TRBV12-4 and TRBJ2-5. The CDR3 length is 10 residues, termini included.

This clonotype was seen ten or more times. This rearrangement joins TRBV4-1 to TRBJ1-2; weak D call: TRBD1 (5 bases). The V end was cut by 2 bases, the J end by 7 bases, with 23 bases between. The germline V gene has CDR1 MGHRA and CDR2 YSYEKL. The length of the CDR3 is 17 residues. CDR3 protein: CASSQPGQGFASSGYTF. DNA of the CDR3: TGCGCCAGCAGCCAACCCGGGCAGGGTTTCGCCTCTAGTGGCTACACCTTC.

A note on this clonotype: An end of the junction does not agree with germline; a read error may underlie this. V usage is TRBV5-1 and J usage is TRBJ1-2; a possible D gene is TRBD1 (5 bases). Germline CDR1 is SGHRS and CDR2 is YFSETQ. The CDR3 runs to 14 residues. The CDR3 reads CASNLSTRDHGYTF. The CDR3, as DNA: TGCGCCAGCAACTTGTCCACCCGGGACCATGGCTACACCTTC.

This clonotype was observed many times. V is TRBV2 and J is TRBJ1-2, with no clear D. This CDR3 region has 12 residues. Trimming pared 8 bases from V and 7 bases from J, leaving 14 bases between. Germline CDR1 and CDR2: SNHLY and FYNNEI. The CDR3 is CASLEWGVGYTF. For the CDR3, the DNA is TGTGCCAGCCTAGAGTGGGGAGTTGGCTACACCTTC. Full variable domain (remainder filled in from reference TRBV2 and TRBJ1-2): EPEVTQTPSHQVTQMGQEVILRCVPISNHLYFYWYRQILGQKVEFLVSFYNNEISEKSEIFDDQFSVERPDGSNFTLKIRSTKLEDSAMYFCASLEWGVGYTFGSGTRLTVV.

The CDR3 region is CASSEATGRGYTF. DNA of the CDR3: TGTGCCAGCAGTGAAGCGACAGGGCGAGGCTACACCTTC. This chain joins TRBV2 and TRBJ1-2; 7 bases map to TRBD1. CDR3 length: 13 amino acids. Germline values: CDR1 SNHLY, CDR2 FYNNEI. The trim removed 0 bases at V and 8 bases at J, leaving 3 bases unmatched.

V gene TRBV28 combines with J gene TRBJ1-3; D is perhaps TRBD1 (5 bases). Germline V gives CDR1 MDHEN, CDR2 SYDVKM. The V end was cut by 3 bases, the J end by 0 bases, with 12 bases between. The CDR3 has 16 amino acids. The CDR3 DNA follows: TGTGCCAGCAGTTTCGGAGACAGACTCTCTGGAAACACCATATATTTT. Its translation: CASSFGDRLSGNTIYF.

This chain uses TRBV15 with TRBJ2-7; D is unresolved. Germline CDR1 and CDR2: LNHNV and YYDKDF (reference sequence). Trimming stripped 3 bases from V and 3 bases from J, with 12 bases between. CDR3 length: 14 residues. In DNA, the CDR3 is TGTGCCACCAGCAGGGGTAACGGAATCTACGAGCAGTACTTC. It is translated as CATSRGNGIYEQYF.

This clonotype has a count of ten or more. The J gene is TRBJ1-2, the V gene TRBV2, with a weak D call TRBD1 (6 bases). The CDR3 has 11 residues. Germline assignment: CDR1 SNHLY and CDR2 FYNNEI. Trimming removed 9 bases at V and 4 bases at J, with 9 bases between. The CDR3 is CARTGTYGYTF. The CDR3 nucleotides read TGTGCCAGGACAGGCACCTATGGCTACACCTTC. Using reference TRBV2 and TRBJ1-2 for the parts outside the CDR3, the full variable domain is EPEVTQTPSHQVTQMGQEVILRCVPISNHLYFYWYRQILGQKVEFLVSFYNNEISEKSEIFDDQFSVERPDGSNFTLKIRSTKLEDSAMYFCARTGTYGYTFGSGTRLTVV.

V usage is TRBV7-7 and J usage is TRBJ2-7; D might be TRBD1 or TRBD2, each matching 5 bases. The CDR3 extends over 14 amino acids. The germline V and J ends were trimmed by 5 bases and 0 bases, with 11 bases remaining between them. Per germline, CDR1 SSHAT and CDR2 FNYEAQ (reference sequence). CDR3 protein: CASSPRDDSYEQYF. CDR3 in DNA: TGTGCCAGCAGCCCCCGGGACGACTCCTACGAGCAGTACTTC. Variable domain in full (rest from reference TRBV7-7 and TRBJ2-7): GAGVSQSPRYKVTKRGQDVTLRCDPISSHATLYWYQQALGQGPEFLTYFNYEAQPDKSGLPSDRFSAERPEGSISTLTIQRTEQRDSAMYRCASSPRDDSYEQYFGPGTRLTVT.

This clonotype was found a few times. This chain connects TRBV5-6 to TRBJ2-5, with D uncertain. Looked up from germline, CDR1 is SGHDT and CDR2 is YYEEEE. Deletions cut 0 bases from V and 0 bases from J, with 6 bases between. The CDR3 spans 14 residues. The chain's CDR3 is CASSLARYQETQYF. In DNA, the CDR3 is TGTGCCAGCAGCTTGGCCCGGTACCAAGAGACCCAGTACTTC.

The V gene is TRBV19, the J gene TRBJ1-5, with a possible D match to TRBD1 (5 bases). The CDR3 runs 13 residues. CDR1 and CDR2 (germline): LNHDA, SQIVND (reference sequence). V lost 6 bases and J lost 3, with 9 bases in between. The CDR3 is CASSSGLNQPQHF. The CDR3 bases are TGTGCCAGTAGCTCAGGGCTCAATCAGCCCCAGCATTTT.

The V and J genes are TRBV7-3 and TRBJ2-5, with 8 bases aligning to TRBD1. CDR3 length: 13 amino acids. Germline V CDR1 and CDR2: SGHTA, FQGTGA. The ends lost 3 bases at V and 5 bases at J; junction bases unmatched: 2. CDR3 sequence reads: CASSLTGVETQYF. DNA of the CDR3: TGTGCCAGCAGCTTGACAGGGGTTGAGACCCAGTACTTC.

This clonotype was counted ten times or more. One end of the junction does not line up with germline, which may come from a read error. The chain joins TRBV7-9 to TRBJ1-1; the D gene is possibly TRBD1 (6 bases). Germline lookup yields CDR1 SEHNR and CDR2 FQNEAQ (reference sequence). CDR3 length: 13 amino acids. CDR3: CASNLQGNTEAFF. CDR3 sequence (DNA): TGTGCCAGCAACTTACAGGGGAACACTGAAGCTTTCTTT.

The chain is built from TRBV4-1 and TRBJ1-1, with D unresolved. Per the germline V gene, CDR1 is MGHRA and CDR2 is YSYEKL. The CDR3 sequence is 17 residues long. V lost 1 base and J lost 11, with 26 bases in between. The CDR3 coding sequence is TGCGCCAGCAGCCAAGGTCGTCCCGGACGTCTTTTTTCTTTGGCTTTCTTT. Translated: CASSQGRPGRLFSLAFF.

CDR3 loop: CAIPNQGGQVTYGYTF. The CDR3 DNA reads TGTGCCATCCCTAACCAGGGCGGGCAGGTGACTTATGGCTACACCTTC. The V and J genes are TRBV10-3 and TRBJ1-2; D is perhaps TRBD1 (5 bases). The germline V and J ends were trimmed by 8 bases and 5 bases, with 24 bases remaining between them. The CDR3 covers 16 residues. The germline V gene encodes CDR1 ENHRY and CDR2 SYGVKD.